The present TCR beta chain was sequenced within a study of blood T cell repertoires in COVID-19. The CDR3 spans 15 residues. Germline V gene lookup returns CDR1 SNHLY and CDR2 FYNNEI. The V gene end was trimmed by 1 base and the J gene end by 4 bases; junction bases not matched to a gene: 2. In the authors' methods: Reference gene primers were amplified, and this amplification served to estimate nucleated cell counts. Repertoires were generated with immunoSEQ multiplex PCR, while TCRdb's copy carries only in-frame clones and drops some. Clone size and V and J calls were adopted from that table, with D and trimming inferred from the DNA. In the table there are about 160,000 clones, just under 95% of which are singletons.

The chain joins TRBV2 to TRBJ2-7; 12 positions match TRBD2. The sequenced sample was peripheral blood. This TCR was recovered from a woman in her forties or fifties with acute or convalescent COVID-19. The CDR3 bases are TGTGCCAGCAGTGAAGGGACTAGCGGGATTTACGAGCAGTACTTC. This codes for CASSEGTSGIYEQYF.